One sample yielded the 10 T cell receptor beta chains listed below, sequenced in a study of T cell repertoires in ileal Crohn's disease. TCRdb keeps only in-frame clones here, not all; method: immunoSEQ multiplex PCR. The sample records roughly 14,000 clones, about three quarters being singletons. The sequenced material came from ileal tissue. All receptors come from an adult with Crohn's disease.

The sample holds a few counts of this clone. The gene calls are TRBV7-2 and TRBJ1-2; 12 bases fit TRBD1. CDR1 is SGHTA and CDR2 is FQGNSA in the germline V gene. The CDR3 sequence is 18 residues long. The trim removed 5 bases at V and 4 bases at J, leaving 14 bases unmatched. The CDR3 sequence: CASSLTGTGGVRSYGYTF. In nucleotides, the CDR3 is TGTGCCAGCAGCCTAACCGGGACAGGGGGCGTTCGGAGCTATGGCTACACCTTC.

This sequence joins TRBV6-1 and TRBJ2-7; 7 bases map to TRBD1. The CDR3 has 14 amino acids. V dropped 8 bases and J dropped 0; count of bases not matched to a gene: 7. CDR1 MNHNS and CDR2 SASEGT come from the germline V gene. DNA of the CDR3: TGTGCCAGCGAGGGGACAGAGAGCTCCTACGAGCAGTACTTC. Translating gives CASEGTESSYEQYF.

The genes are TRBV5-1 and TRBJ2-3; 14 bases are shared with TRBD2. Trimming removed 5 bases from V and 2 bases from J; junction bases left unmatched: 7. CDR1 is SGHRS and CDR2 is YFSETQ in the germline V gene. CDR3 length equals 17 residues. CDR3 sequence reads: CASRTSGGAALTDTQYF. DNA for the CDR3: TGCGCCAGCAGGACTAGCGGGGGGGCCGCACTCACAGATACGCAGTATTTT.

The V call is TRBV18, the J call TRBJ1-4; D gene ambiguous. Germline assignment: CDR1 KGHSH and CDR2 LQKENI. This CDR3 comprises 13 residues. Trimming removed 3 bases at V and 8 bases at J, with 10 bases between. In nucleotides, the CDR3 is TGTGCCAGCTCACCTCACTTCGGGGAAAAACTGTTTTTT. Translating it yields CASSPHFGEKLFF. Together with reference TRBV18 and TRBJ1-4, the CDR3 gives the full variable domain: NAGVMQNPRHLVRRRGQEARLRCSPMKGHSHVYWYRQLPEEGLKFMVYLQKENIIDESGMPKERFSAEFPKEGPSILRIQQVVRGDSAAYFCASSPHFGEKLFFGSGTQLSVL.

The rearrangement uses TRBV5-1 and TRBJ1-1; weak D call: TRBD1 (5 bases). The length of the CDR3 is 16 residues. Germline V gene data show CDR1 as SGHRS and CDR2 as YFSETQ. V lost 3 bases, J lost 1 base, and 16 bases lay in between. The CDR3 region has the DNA TGCGCCAGCAGCTCGACAGTGGGGTTTCAGAACACTGAAGCTTTCTTT. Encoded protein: CASSSTVGFQNTEAFF.

DNA for the CDR3: TGCGCCAGCAGCCCGGACAGGGACCAGCCCCAGCATTTT. Encoded protein: CASSPDRDQPQHF. V gene TRBV5-1 combines with J gene TRBJ1-5, with TRBD1 matching over 8 bases. The germline V gene encodes CDR1 SGHRS and CDR2 YFSETQ. This CDR3 contains 13 residues. J lost 7 bases, V lost 4 bases, and 4 bases had no gene match. The entire variable domain, with the rest obtained from reference TRBV5-1 and TRBJ1-5, is as follows: KAGVTQTPRYLIKTRGQQVTLSCSPISGHRSVSWYQQTPGQGLQFLFEYFSETQRNKGNFPGRFSGRQFSNSRSEMNVSTLELGDSALYLCASSPDRDQPQHFGDGTRLSIL.

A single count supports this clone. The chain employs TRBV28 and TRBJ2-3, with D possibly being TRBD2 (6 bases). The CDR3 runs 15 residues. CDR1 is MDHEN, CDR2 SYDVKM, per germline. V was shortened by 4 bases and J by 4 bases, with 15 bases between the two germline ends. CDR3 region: CASSSATSLADTQYF. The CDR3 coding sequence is TGTGCCAGCAGTTCCGCGACTAGTCTCGCAGATACGCAGTATTTT. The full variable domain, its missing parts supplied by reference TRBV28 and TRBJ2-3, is DVKVTQSSRYLVKRTGEKVFLECVQDMDHENMFWYRQDPGLGLRLIYFSYDVKMKEKGDIPEGYSVSREKKERFSLILESASTNQTSMYLCASSSATSLADTQYFGPGTRLTVL.

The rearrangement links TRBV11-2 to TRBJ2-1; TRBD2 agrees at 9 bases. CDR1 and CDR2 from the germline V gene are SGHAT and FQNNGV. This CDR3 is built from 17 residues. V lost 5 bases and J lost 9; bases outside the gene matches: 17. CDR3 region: CASSKRSSGATFGEQFF. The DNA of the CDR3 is TGTGCCAGCAGCAAAAGGTCTAGCGGGGCAACATTTGGTGAGCAGTTCTTC.

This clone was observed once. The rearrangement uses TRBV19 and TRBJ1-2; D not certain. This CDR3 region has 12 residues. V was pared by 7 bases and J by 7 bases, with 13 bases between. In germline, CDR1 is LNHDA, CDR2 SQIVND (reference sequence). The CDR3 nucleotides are TGTGCCAGTACCATGGGAGGGTTTGGCTACACCTTC. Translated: CASTMGGFGYTF.

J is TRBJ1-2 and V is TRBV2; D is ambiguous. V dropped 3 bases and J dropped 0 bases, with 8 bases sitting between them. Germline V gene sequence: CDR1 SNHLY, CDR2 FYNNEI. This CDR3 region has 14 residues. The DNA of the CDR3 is TGTGCCAGCAGTGATTATAGAGCTAACTATGGCTACACCTTC. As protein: CASSDYRANYGYTF.